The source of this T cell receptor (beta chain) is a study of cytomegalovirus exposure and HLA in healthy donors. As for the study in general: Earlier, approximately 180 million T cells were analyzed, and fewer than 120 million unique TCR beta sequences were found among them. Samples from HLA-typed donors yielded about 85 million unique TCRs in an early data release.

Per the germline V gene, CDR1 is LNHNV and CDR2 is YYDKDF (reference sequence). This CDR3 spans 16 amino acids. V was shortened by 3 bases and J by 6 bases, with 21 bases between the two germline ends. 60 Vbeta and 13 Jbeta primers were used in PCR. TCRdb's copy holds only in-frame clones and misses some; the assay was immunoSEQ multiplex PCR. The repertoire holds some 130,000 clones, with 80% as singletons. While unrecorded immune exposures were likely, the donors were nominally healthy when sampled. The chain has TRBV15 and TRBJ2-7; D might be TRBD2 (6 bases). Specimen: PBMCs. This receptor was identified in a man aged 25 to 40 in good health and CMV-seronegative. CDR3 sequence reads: CATSSTSFSSLSEQYF. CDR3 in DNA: TGTGCCACCAGCAGTACTAGCTTCTCCTCTCTCTCCGAGCAGTACTTC. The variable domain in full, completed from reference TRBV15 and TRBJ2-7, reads DAMVIQNPRYQVTQFGKPVTLSCSQTLNHNVMYWYQQKSSQAPKLLFHYYDKDFNNEADTPDNFQSRRPNTSFCFLDIRSPGLGDTAMYLCATSSTSFSSLSEQYFGPGTRLTVT.